The 23 T cell receptor beta chains listed next were all sequenced from one sample in a study of early T cells in non-severe SARS-CoV-2 infection (dated by TCRdb to the early 2020s). The library was built by means of 5' RACE. The sample was run on a NextSeq 500. TCRdb trimmed public reads at Q25 via fastp, called clones via MiXCR and kept in-frame beta chains. Records with the same CDR3 protein are collapsed into one entry carrying the most frequent genes and DNA. The sample table contains around 62,000 distinct CDR3 sequences; only one count was recorded for over 4.5% of them. The biggest ten clones account for 4.9% of the sample. Sequencing was carried out using whole blood. The receptors here all came from an adult who was a healthcare worker with PCR-confirmed SARS-CoV-2 infection or an uninfected control (not recorded which).

The V and J genes are TRBV11-2 and TRBJ2-7; no reliable D call. V was pared by 4 bases and J by 2 bases, with 6 bases between. The length of the CDR3 is 12 residues. The germline V gene encodes CDR1 SGHAT and CDR2 FQNNGV. CDR3 in amino acids: CASSSAPYEQYF. For the CDR3, the DNA is TGTGCCAGCAGCTCCGCTCCCTACGAGCAGTACTTC. Looking up the rest from reference TRBV11-2 and TRBJ2-7 gives the full variable domain: EAGVAQSPRYKIIEKRQSVAFWCNPISGHATLYWYQQILGQGPKLLIQFQNNGVVDDSQLPKDRFSAERLKGVDSTLKIQPAKLEDSAVYLCASSSAPYEQYFGPGTRLTVT.

This clonotype occurred many times. The genes are TRBV6-5 and TRBJ2-5, with 9 positions matching TRBD2. This CDR3 region has 14 residues. CDR1 is MNHEY, CDR2 SVGAGI, per germline. Trimming at V came to 4 bases and at J to 2 bases, leaving 2 bases not matched to a gene. This CDR3 reads CASSSTSGQETQYF. In DNA, the CDR3 is TGTGCCAGCAGTTCGACTAGCGGACAAGAGACCCAGTACTTC.

In its sample, this clonotype was seen many times. The chain uses TRBV20-1 and TRBJ2-7, with 14 positions matching TRBD2. The germline CDR1 and CDR2 sequences are DFQATT and SNEGSKA (reference sequence). The CDR3 sequence is 17 residues long. The ends lost 3 bases at V and 2 bases at J; junction bases unmatched: 9. CDR3 coding DNA: TGCAGTGCTAGCGGACTAGCGGGGGGTTCAATTCCCTACGAGCAGTACTTC. As protein: CSASGLAGGSIPYEQYF.

There are a few counts of this clonotype. The J gene is TRBJ1-2, the V gene TRBV20-1; D not resolved. Germline lookup yields CDR1 DFQATT and CDR2 SNEGSKA (reference sequence). Between the trimmed V and J ends, which lost 0 bases and 7 bases, there was a span of 9 bases. CDR3 size: 12 residues. As DNA, the CDR3 is TGCAGTGCTAGAGATCGAAGCGCTGGCTACACCTTC. Protein sequence: CSARDRSAGYTF.

The table lists this clonotype with many counts. This chain links TRBV5-5 with TRBJ2-2; 8 bases line up with TRBD2. CDR1 SGHKS and CDR2 YYEKEE come from the germline V gene (reference sequence). This CDR3 region has 16 residues. Germline trimming cut 2 bases from V and 3 bases from J; bases unmatched to any gene: 6. The CDR3 sequence: CASSFRGGADTGELFF. CDR3 in DNA: TGTGCCAGCAGCTTTCGGGGGGGCGCGGACACCGGGGAGCTGTTTTTT.

This clonotype appeared many times. The V call is TRBV7-2, the J call TRBJ2-5; 12 nucleotides line up with TRBD2. J gave up 4 bases and V 0 bases, and 3 bases lay outside the gene matches. The CDR3 is 16 residues long. Germline V lookup: CDR1 SGHTA, CDR2 FQGNSA. CDR3 sequence: CASSLATSGSRETQYF. The CDR3 DNA follows: TGTGCCAGCAGCTTAGCGACTAGCGGGAGTCGAGAGACCCAGTACTTC.

The chain employs TRBV5-5 and TRBJ2-1; perhaps TRBD2 as D (6 bases). V gave up 3 bases and J gave up 6 bases, with 16 bases separating them. Germline-derived CDR1 and CDR2 are SGHKS and YYEKEE (reference sequence). The CDR3 has 15 amino acids. This chain's CDR3 is CASSYHGEVGNEQFF. CDR3 in DNA: TGTGCCAGCAGCTATCATGGGGAGGTGGGCAATGAGCAGTTCTTC. Looking up the rest from reference TRBV5-5 and TRBJ2-1 gives the full variable domain: DAGVTQSPTHLIKTRGQQVTLRCSPISGHKSVSWYQQVLGQGPQFIFQYYEKEERGRGNFPDRFSARQFPNYSSELNVNALLLGDSALYLCASSYHGEVGNEQFFGPGTRLTVL.

This clonotype was observed many times. V gene TRBV20-1 combines with J gene TRBJ1-2; 12 nucleotides agree with TRBD1. V lost 3 bases and J lost 6; bases outside the gene matches: 14. The CDR3 runs to 17 residues. Germline assignment: CDR1 DFQATT and CDR2 SNEGSKA (reference sequence). This CDR3 is CSARGSGTGGAVDGYTF. The CDR3 bases are TGCAGTGCTAGGGGTTCCGGGACAGGGGGCGCGGTCGATGGCTACACCTTC.

This clonotype was observed at least ten times. The chain employs TRBV7-2 and TRBJ2-1; the D is unclear. Per germline, CDR1 SGHTA and CDR2 FQGNSA. CDR3 length: 15 amino acids. Between the trimmed V and J ends, which lost 2 bases and 2 bases, there was a span of 10 bases. CDR3: CASSLRYDTYNEQFF. CDR3 coding DNA: TGTGCCAGCAGCTTAAGATACGACACCTACAATGAGCAGTTCTTC.

At least ten counts were recorded for this clonotype. The chain has TRBV7-2 and TRBJ2-1, with D perhaps TRBD1 (5 bases). Germline V CDR1 and CDR2: SGHTA, FQGNSA. This CDR3 is built from 16 residues. V lost 1 base, J lost 3 bases, and 13 bases lay in between. CDR3 nucleotides: TGTGCCAGCAGCTTAGGGGGCAGTTTTTACTACAATGAGCAGTTCTTC. It codes for CASSLGGSFYYNEQFF.

Only a few counts were recorded for this clonotype. V usage is TRBV29-1 and J usage is TRBJ1-6; tentative D call: TRBD1 (5 bases). The germline V and J ends were trimmed by 5 bases and 4 bases, with 12 bases remaining between them. Germline V gene lookup returns CDR1 SQVTM and CDR2 ANQGSEA. The CDR3 consists of 14 residues. The CDR3 loop is CSVQFDSYNSPLHF. CDR3 DNA: TGCAGCGTTCAATTCGACAGTTATAATTCACCCCTCCACTTT. The whole variable domain, remainder taken from reference TRBV29-1 and TRBJ1-6, is SAVISQKPSRDICQRGTSLTIQCQVDSQVTMMFWYRQQPGQSLTLIATANQGSEATYESGFVIDKFPISRPNLTFSTLTVSNMSPEDSSIYLCSVQFDSYNSPLHFGNGTRLTVT.

This clonotype was detected ten times or more. The genes are TRBV5-6 and TRBJ2-7, with 7 positions matching TRBD1. Trimming took 4 bases from V and 4 from J; bases not matched to a gene: 5. The CDR3 runs 13 residues. CDR1 SGHDT and CDR2 YYEEEE come from the germline V gene. The CDR3 DNA is TGTGCCAGCAGCCCGGGACAGTCATACGAGCAGTACTTC. This translates into CASSPGQSYEQYF.

For the CDR3, the DNA is TGTGCCAGCAGCTTGGTCGCGGGAGGGACAGATACGCAGTATTTT. Translated, it gives CASSLVAGGTDTQYF. The chain couples TRBV5-6 to TRBJ2-3; 9 bases are shared with TRBD2. This CDR3 has 15 amino acids. CDR1 is SGHDT, CDR2 YYEEEE, per germline. Losses at the gene ends were 0 bases for V and 3 bases for J; bases not matched to a gene: 2.

This clonotype was seen ten or more times. The chain carries TRBV12-3 or TRBV12-4 and TRBJ2-1; TRBD1 aligns across 9 bases. V lost 6 bases, J lost 9 bases, and 12 bases stayed unmatched. There are 15 residues in the CDR3. The CDR3 sequence is CASSPQGQGITEQFF. The CDR3 DNA reads as TGTGCCAGCAGCCCTCAGGGACAGGGTATTACTGAGCAGTTCTTC.

At least ten counts were recorded for this clonotype. The chain combines TRBV5-1 with TRBJ2-1; D could derive from TRBD1 or TRBD2 (6 bases each). V was shortened by 4 bases and J by 6 bases, with 17 bases between the two germline ends. The CDR3 extends over 15 amino acids. Per the germline V gene, CDR1 is SGHRS and CDR2 is YFSETQ. CDR3 DNA: TGCGCCAGCAGCATGGTCGGGGGCGTCCCCAATGAGCAGTTCTTC. It specifies CASSMVGGVPNEQFF.

This clonotype has a handful of counts. This chain joins TRBV7-6 and TRBJ2-7; D is possibly TRBD1 (5 bases). This CDR3 is 15 amino acids long. Germline V lookup: CDR1 SGHVS, CDR2 FNYEAQ. Trimming took off 1 base at V and 2 bases at J, with 12 bases between the two ends. The CDR3 sequence is CASSLGGIPPYEQYF. The DNA of the CDR3 is TGTGCCAGCAGCTTAGGGGGCATCCCCCCCTACGAGCAGTACTTC.

This clonotype turned up a few times. The chain couples TRBV29-1 to TRBJ2-1; TRBD1 or TRBD2 may be the D gene (5 bases each). Germline V gives CDR1 SQVTM, CDR2 ANQGSEA. The CDR3 spans 9 residues. V was trimmed by 6 bases and J by 9 bases, leaving 6 bases between them. The CDR3 region has the DNA TGCAGCGTGGGGACTGAGCAGTTCTTC. Its protein is CSVGTEQFF.

The gene calls are TRBV27 and TRBJ1-1; D unresolved. This CDR3 has 13 residues. The germline V gene has CDR1 MNHEY and CDR2 SMNVEV (reference sequence). V was trimmed by 3 bases and J by 1 base, leaving 6 bases between them. For the CDR3, the DNA is TGTGCCAGCAGTTTCTCTCGGAACACTGAAGCTTTCTTT. Encoded protein: CASSFSRNTEAFF.

Worth noting for this clonotype: One end of the junction is discordant with germline, which a read error may explain. This rearrangement joins TRBV6-2 or TRBV6-3 to TRBJ2-7; 9 bases map to TRBD1. Germline V gene data show CDR1 as MNHEY and CDR2 as SVGEGT. CDR3 length: 12 amino acids. The CDR3 loop is CASSRDRAGMDF. CDR3 in DNA: TGTGCCAGCAGCAGGGACAGGGCCGGTATGGACTTC.

The chain couples TRBV20-1 to TRBJ2-1, with D possibly matching TRBD1 (6 bases). V lost 6 bases to trimming and J lost 2 bases, with 11 bases between them. The CDR3 is 13 amino acids. Germline CDR1 DFQATT, CDR2 SNEGSKA (reference sequence). The CDR3 region is CSARGSAYNEQFF. The CDR3 nucleotides are TGCAGTGCCAGGGGAAGTGCCTACAATGAGCAGTTCTTC.

This clonotype was seen just once. The V call is TRBV7-2, the J call TRBJ2-3; D is unclear. There are 14 residues in the CDR3. Germline-derived CDR1 and CDR2 are SGHTA and FQGNSA. V shed 1 base and J shed 3 bases, with 8 bases lying between them. The CDR3 reads CASSLVGVTDTQYF. DNA of the CDR3: TGTGCCAGCAGCTTAGTCGGAGTAACAGATACGCAGTATTTT.

This clonotype was seen a few times. The chain employs TRBV19 and TRBJ1-2, with D hard to call. The CDR3 has 16 residues. Trimming cost V 3 bases and J 1 base, with 15 bases left between them. From germline, CDR1 is LNHDA and CDR2 SQIVND (reference sequence). The CDR3 sequence: CASSMGALVDNYGYTF. The CDR3 DNA reads TGTGCCAGTAGTATGGGAGCCCTTGTGGATAACTATGGCTACACCTTC.

This clonotype showed up just a few times. The chain joins TRBV29-1 to TRBJ2-1, with D uncertain. CDR3 length: 10 amino acids. Germline V gives CDR1 SQVTM, CDR2 ANQGSEA. The V and J ends lost 7 bases and 10 bases respectively, with 11 bases between them. The CDR3 loop is CSAKLGEQFF. The CDR3 bases are TGCAGCGCAAAGCTGGGGGAGCAGTTCTTC.